The TCR beta chain under discussion was sequenced for a study of CXCR3-negative and CXCR3-positive naive CD8 T cells. UMI-tagged TRB cDNA libraries were built via 5' RACE. TCRdb re-called the 5' RACE reads and catalogs CDR3 proteins one per entry, DNA excluded. The listing records about 28,000 distinct CDR3 sequences. CDR1 DFQATT and CDR2 SNEGSKA come from the germline V gene (reference sequence). This CDR3 has 15 amino acids. Sequencing was done on a sample of memory CD8+ T cells from blood. The receptor comes from a human donor in good health. Some clones in this sample may be carry-over from other donors' samples. This rearrangement joins TRBV20-1 to TRBJ2-1. CDR3 residues: CSARDLESLNNEQFF.